This T cell receptor (beta chain) derives from a study of blood T cell repertoires in COVID-19. Study background: PBMCs, B-cell-depleted T cells, or T cells provided the cDNA or gDNA that made up the material.

Produced via immunoSEQ multiplex PCR; TCRdb's table is partial and in-frame only. The table has 200,000 to 250,000 clones, approximately 78% seen once. The origin of this receptor is a woman in her 70s with COVID-19, enrolled during active disease. Sequenced sample: peripheral blood.

CDR3 protein: CASSHEGGRGITRSPQPQHF. The CDR3 DNA sequence: TGTGCCAGTAGTCATGAGGGGGGCAGGGGGATTACCCGATCGCCTCAGCCCCAGCATTTT. V usage is TRBV19 and J usage is TRBJ1-5; 7 positions agree with TRBD1. The junction had 25 bases not matched to a gene; V was cut back by 5 bases and J by 6 bases. The germline V gene has CDR1 LNHDA and CDR2 SQIVND (reference sequence). The CDR3 runs 20 residues.